The 26 T cell receptor beta chains in this list originate from one sample, sequenced in a study of blood T cell repertoires in COVID-19. Sequenced by immunoSEQ multiplex PCR; TCRdb stores in-frame clones only, minus some. The repertoire includes fewer than 450,000 clones, about 92% of them detected once, and 0.6% to 0.7% sits in the top ten. The specimen was PBMCs or T cells enriched from blood (not recorded which). These receptors were collected from a man in his late teens or twenties who had recovered from COVID-19.

The J gene is TRBJ1-2, the V gene TRBV6-5, with D tentatively TRBD1 (5 bases). V shed 4 bases and J shed 0 bases, with 12 bases lying between them. The CDR3 extends over 15 amino acids. Germline V lookup: CDR1 MNHEY, CDR2 SVGAGI. CDR3 region: CASSLQEGPNYGYTF. The CDR3, as DNA: TGTGCCAGCAGTTTACAGGAGGGACCTAACTATGGCTACACCTTC.

Points on this clone: The sample carries other DNA sequences with the same CDR3. V usage is TRBV5-1 and J usage is TRBJ1-6; D is unclear. There are 14 residues in the CDR3. Trimming removed 0 bases at V and 7 bases at J, with 8 bases between. Germline V gene lookup returns CDR1 SGHRS and CDR2 YFSETQ. Here the CDR3 DNA reads TGCGCCAGCAGCTTGGGGGGAGGGAATTCACCCCTCCACTTT. As protein: CASSLGGGNSPLHF.

The chain links TRBV5-1 to TRBJ1-1; 7 nucleotides match TRBD1. The CDR3 runs 14 residues. Germline values: CDR1 SGHRS, CDR2 YFSETQ. The V and J ends lost 4 bases and 5 bases, in that order; junction bases with no gene match: 8. CDR3: CASSLSDRATEAFF. CDR3 coding DNA: TGCGCCAGCAGCCTAAGCGACAGGGCGACTGAAGCTTTCTTT.

The J gene is TRBJ1-1, the V gene TRBV9, with a possible D match to TRBD1 (5 bases). V lost 0 bases and J lost 5, with 14 bases in between. Germline V lookup: CDR1 SGDLS, CDR2 YYNGEE. CDR3 length equals 15 residues. CDR3 coding DNA: TGTGCCAGCAGCGTAGACGGGATGGAGGGGACTGAAGCTTTCTTT. Its translation is CASSVDGMEGTEAFF.

V gene TRBV7-8 combines with J gene TRBJ1-5, with 9 bases fitting TRBD1. J gave up 5 bases and V 4 bases, and 6 bases lay outside the gene matches. The CDR3 contains 15 residues. Germline V gene data show CDR1 as SGHVS and CDR2 as FQNEAQ. The CDR3 DNA reads as TGTGCCAGCAGCTCCCTGGGACAGGGAGATCAGCCCCAGCATTTT. This codes for CASSSLGQGDQPQHF.

This chain connects TRBV6-5 to TRBJ1-2; 8 bases match TRBD1. This CDR3 comprises 13 residues. V shed 10 bases, J shed 3 bases, and the junction held 7 bases outside the gene matches. From germline, CDR1 is MNHEY and CDR2 SVGAGI. CDR3 sequence reads: CAIRTGGDYGYTF. The CDR3 nucleotides read TGTGCCATCAGAACAGGGGGAGACTATGGCTACACCTTC.

The genes are TRBV19 and TRBJ1-4; no clear D. CDR1 is LNHDA and CDR2 is SQIVND in the germline V gene (reference sequence). This CDR3 comprises 14 residues. Between the trimmed V and J ends, which lost 6 bases and 3 bases, there was a span of 11 bases. The CDR3 coding sequence is TGTGCCAGTAGAGTGACTGTCGCTAATGAAAAACTGTTTTTT. Its protein is CASRVTVANEKLFF.

The V and J genes are TRBV5-8 and TRBJ1-5, with D perhaps TRBD1 (5 bases). V shed 4 bases and J shed 6 bases, with 17 bases lying between them. CDR1 and CDR2 (germline): SGHTS, YDEGEE. The CDR3 runs to 15 residues. The DNA of the CDR3 is TGTGCCAGCAGCCACCAGGGACTAGGCGGTCAGCCCCAGCATTTT. Protein sequence: CASSHQGLGGQPQHF.

V usage is TRBV30 and J usage is TRBJ2-3; D might be TRBD2 (6 bases). CDR1 and CDR2 from the germline V gene are GTSNPN and SVGIG (reference sequence). The CDR3 loop spans 10 amino acids. V was cut by 5 bases and J by 10 bases, with 10 bases left in between. CDR3 coding DNA: TGTGCCTGGTCTGGGACTTCGCAGTATTTT. Protein product: CAWSGTSQYF.

The genes are TRBV28 and TRBJ2-5; 7 positions agree with TRBD1. Germline V lookup: CDR1 MDHEN, CDR2 SYDVKM. The CDR3 consists of 14 residues. Trimming cost V 4 bases and J 4 bases; bases outside gene matches: 6. The chain's CDR3 is CASSSGQPPETQYF. CDR3 sequence (DNA): TGTGCCAGCAGTTCGGGACAGCCCCCAGAGACCCAGTACTTC.

The V and J genes are TRBV13 and TRBJ2-3, with 8 nucleotides matching TRBD1. V trimming: 6 bases; J trimming: 5 bases; junction bases outside the gene matches: 7. Looked up from germline, CDR1 is PRHDT and CDR2 is FYEKMQ (reference sequence). The CDR3 extends over 14 amino acids. CDR3 sequence reads: CASRRPTGEDTQYF. The CDR3 DNA reads TGTGCCAGCAGGAGACCGACAGGGGAAGATACGCAGTATTTT.

This chain connects TRBV6-6 to TRBJ2-7; tentatively, D is TRBD1 (6 bases). The germline V and J ends were trimmed by 6 bases and 0 bases, with 18 bases remaining between them. Germline lookup yields CDR1 MNHNY and CDR2 SVGAGI (reference sequence). The CDR3 runs to 16 residues. The CDR3 reads CASSPTGLSSSYEQYF. CDR3 in DNA: TGTGCCAGCAGCCCGACAGGCCTTTCTAGCTCCTACGAGCAGTACTTC.

This clone was recorded a few times. The rearrangement links TRBV11-2 to TRBJ1-6, with D maybe TRBD1 (6 bases). Germline CDR1 and CDR2: SGHAT and FQNNGV. The germline V and J ends were trimmed by 5 bases and 0 bases, with 14 bases remaining between them. This CDR3 is built from 17 residues. The CDR3 DNA reads TGTGCCAGCAGCACCAGGGGCCTGAGCTCCTATAATTCACCCCTCCACTTT. Protein sequence: CASSTRGLSSYNSPLHF. Drawing the rest from reference TRBV11-2 and TRBJ1-6, the complete variable domain is EAGVAQSPRYKIIEKRQSVAFWCNPISGHATLYWYQQILGQGPKLLIQFQNNGVVDDSQLPKDRFSAERLKGVDSTLKIQPAKLEDSAVYLCASSTRGLSSYNSPLHFGNGTRLTVT.

The chain recombines TRBV2 with TRBJ1-6, with unresolved D. V lost 6 bases, J lost 4 bases, and 7 bases lay in between. The CDR3 is made up of 13 amino acids. Per germline, CDR1 SNHLY and CDR2 FYNNEI. The CDR3 nucleotides read TGTGCCAGCAGGATACTATATAATTCACCCCTCCACTTT. Its translation is CASRILYNSPLHF. Drawing the rest from reference TRBV2 and TRBJ1-6, the complete variable domain is EPEVTQTPSHQVTQMGQEVILRCVPISNHLYFYWYRQILGQKVEFLVSFYNNEISEKSEIFDDQFSVERPDGSNFTLKIRSTKLEDSAMYFCASRILYNSPLHFGNGTRLTVT.

This rearrangement joins TRBV7-2 to TRBJ1-1, with 10 bases matching TRBD1. The germline CDR1 and CDR2 sequences are SGHTA and FQGNSA. The CDR3 runs 19 residues. With V trimmed by 5 bases and J by 1 base, 16 bases remained unmatched. CDR3 bases: TGTGCCAGCAGCCCTGGGTGGGACAGGGGAATTAAGCCGAACACTGAAGCTTTCTTT. This gives the protein CASSPGWDRGIKPNTEAFF.

The rearrangement joins TRBV5-4 to TRBJ1-4; 7 bases are a match to TRBD1. Germline V gene data show CDR1 as SGHNT and CDR2 as YYREEE (reference sequence). CDR3 length equals 14 residues. Germline trimming cut 0 bases from V and 7 bases from J; bases unmatched to any gene: 3. CDR3 DNA: TGTGCCAGCAGCTTGGGAGGGGGCGCTGAAAAACTGTTTTTT. Amino acids: CASSLGGGAEKLFF.

This chain's CDR3 is CAWPRYGYTF. DNA of the CDR3: TGTGCCTGGCCCAGGTATGGCTACACCTTC. The chain has TRBV30 and TRBJ1-2, with D unresolved. The CDR3 has 10 amino acids. Per germline, CDR1 GTSNPN and CDR2 SVGIG (reference sequence). V lost 5 bases and J lost 5, with 6 bases in between.

For this clone: The same CDR3 can be traced to other DNA sequences in this sample. The chain has TRBV15 and TRBJ1-1; the match to TRBD1 covers 9 bases. V shed 3 bases, J shed 5 bases, and the junction held 1 base outside the gene matches. The CDR3 loop spans 13 amino acids. The germline V gene has CDR1 LNHNV and CDR2 YYDKDF (reference sequence). The CDR3 protein is CATSRTGGTEAFF. CDR3 DNA sequence: TGTGCCACCAGCAGGACAGGGGGGACTGAAGCTTTCTTT.

J is TRBJ2-3 and V is TRBV30, with TRBD2 matching over 10 bases. Germline V gives CDR1 GTSNPN, CDR2 SVGIG (reference sequence). The CDR3 contains 16 residues. J gave up 5 bases and V 2 bases, and 10 bases lay outside the gene matches. DNA of the CDR3: TGTGCCTGGAGTCCCCTGGCTAGCGGGAGAATAGATACGCAGTATTTT. This encodes CAWSPLASGRIDTQYF.

J is TRBJ1-2 and V is TRBV28; D is perhaps TRBD1 (5 bases). The CDR3 is made up of 15 amino acids. V lost 2 bases to trimming and J lost 3 bases, with 13 bases between them. Germline CDR1 is MDHEN and CDR2 is SYDVKM. The CDR3, as DNA: TGTGCCAGCAGTTTACCTACAGCAGGGTACTATGGCTACACCTTC. It is translated as CASSLPTAGYYGYTF.

This sequence joins TRBV2 and TRBJ1-1; maybe TRBD1 (5 bases). The germline V and J ends were trimmed by 6 bases and 0 bases, with 14 bases remaining between them. Germline V gene sequence: CDR1 SNHLY, CDR2 FYNNEI. This CDR3 is built from 15 residues. In DNA form, the CDR3 reads TGTGCCAGCAGGATCGACAGAACCTTGAACACTGAAGCTTTCTTT. Translated: CASRIDRTLNTEAFF.

The chain carries TRBV9 and TRBJ2-6, with 8 bases that match TRBD1. Germline loops: CDR1 SGDLS, CDR2 YYNGEE. The ends lost 0 bases at V and 2 bases at J; junction bases unmatched: 1. The CDR3 extends over 16 amino acids. CDR3 nucleotides: TGTGCCAGCAGCGTAGGACAGGGGCCTGGGGCCAACGTCCTGACTTTC. Translation: CASSVGQGPGANVLTF.

This clone was seen only once. The rearrangement uses TRBV5-6 and TRBJ1-6, with 9 bases that match TRBD1. The V gene's germline CDR1 is SGHDT and CDR2 YYEEEE. V was pared by 4 bases and J by 7 bases, with 3 bases of the junction left unmatched. The CDR3 spans 14 residues. CDR3 loop: CASSRDRVNSPLHF. DNA of the CDR3: TGTGCCAGCAGCAGGGACAGGGTGAATTCACCCCTCCACTTT.

This chain links TRBV5-1 with TRBJ1-6; 7 nucleotides align to TRBD1. CDR3 size: 14 residues. V was clipped by 2 bases and J by 9 bases; unmatched bases: 5. The germline V gene encodes CDR1 SGHRS and CDR2 YFSETQ. CDR3 residues: CASSFFQGGSPLHF. The CDR3 region has the DNA TGCGCCAGCAGCTTTTTCCAGGGGGGTTCACCCCTCCACTTT.

The chain links TRBV5-6 to TRBJ2-1, with 9 bases that match TRBD1. CDR3 length: 15 amino acids. V dropped 4 bases and J dropped 0; count of bases not matched to a gene: 2. Germline V gene lookup returns CDR1 SGHDT and CDR2 YYEEEE. The CDR3 DNA is TGTGCCAGCAGCGTACAGGGGGCCTCCTACAATGAGCAGTTCTTC. The encoded protein is CASSVQGASYNEQFF.

The chain carries TRBV5-4 and TRBJ1-2; 8 bases fit TRBD1. V lost 4 bases to trimming and J lost 1 base; unmatched junction nucleotides: 15. The V gene's germline CDR1 is SGHNT and CDR2 YYREEE (reference sequence). The CDR3 sequence is 18 residues long. The CDR3 here is CASSTGQGVSNINYGYTF. In DNA form, the CDR3 reads TGTGCCAGCAGCACCGGACAGGGCGTCTCGAATATTAACTATGGCTACACCTTC.